These 10 T cell receptor beta chains originate from one sample sequenced in a study of cytomegalovirus exposure and HLA in healthy donors. Primers included in the PCR were 60 Vbeta and 13 Jbeta primers. Sequenced by immunoSEQ multiplex PCR; TCRdb stores in-frame clones only, minus some. This sample has 120,000 to 150,000 clones, with about 80% found just once. The specimen sequenced was PBMCs. The receptors shown here come from a woman aged 25 to 39 in good health and CMV-seronegative.

V gene TRBV6-6 combines with J gene TRBJ1-2; 11 bases map to TRBD1. Germline V gene lookup returns CDR1 MNHNY and CDR2 SVGAGI (reference sequence). V gave up 0 bases and J gave up 8 bases; unmatched junction bases: 8. The length of the CDR3 is 16 residues. The CDR3 sequence: CASSYSPGQGVWGYTF. As DNA, the CDR3 is TGTGCCAGCAGTTACTCGCCGGGACAGGGGGTTTGGGGCTACACCTTC.

J is TRBJ2-1 and V is TRBV7-2; D gene ambiguous. Germline CDR1 and CDR2: SGHTA and FQGNSA. The CDR3 consists of 13 residues. V dropped 4 bases and J dropped 7 bases, with 11 bases sitting between them. The CDR3 region is CASSWSPSNEQFF. The CDR3 region has the DNA TGTGCCAGCAGCTGGAGCCCCTCAAATGAGCAGTTCTTC.

The J gene is TRBJ2-1, the V gene TRBV5-1, with TRBD1 identical over 7 bases. CDR1 SGHRS and CDR2 YFSETQ come from the germline V gene. The CDR3 spans 16 residues. V was clipped by 3 bases and J by 0 bases; unmatched bases: 6. As DNA, the CDR3 is TGCGCCAGCAGCTCGGGACAGTCCCGCTCCTACAATGAGCAGTTCTTC. Encoded protein: CASSSGQSRSYNEQFF.

CDR3 residues: CASSEGAYATNEKLFF. The CDR3 region has the DNA TGTGCCAGCAGTGAAGGCGCATATGCAACTAATGAAAAACTGTTTTTT. The V call is TRBV6-1, the J call TRBJ1-4; D gene uncertain. Germline values: CDR1 MNHNS, CDR2 SASEGT. The length of the CDR3 is 16 residues. The V gene lost 1 base and the J gene lost 0 bases, with 9 bases spanning the gap.

The chain uses TRBV7-9 and TRBJ2-3; 7 bases fit TRBD2. The junction had 4 bases not matched to a gene; V was cut back by 5 bases and J by 2 bases. The germline V gene has CDR1 SEHNR and CDR2 FQNEAQ (reference sequence). This CDR3 is 14 amino acids long. The CDR3 reads CASSTRLATDTQYF. The CDR3 DNA reads as TGTGCCAGCAGCACAAGACTAGCCACAGATACGCAGTATTTT.

The chain couples TRBV5-1 to TRBJ1-1; TRBD1 might be the D (5 bases). Between the trimmed V and J ends, which lost 1 base and 10 bases, there was a span of 11 bases. This CDR3 is built from 12 residues. CDR1 is SGHRS and CDR2 is YFSETQ in the germline V gene. CDR3 protein: CASSLLGRAAFF. CDR3 coding DNA: TGCGCCAGCAGCTTGTTGGGCAGGGCAGCTTTCTTT.

V is TRBV5-1 and J is TRBJ2-1; D remains unclear. Trimming took off 0 bases at V and 9 bases at J, with 4 bases between the two ends. The germline CDR1 and CDR2 sequences are SGHRS and YFSETQ. This CDR3 spans 11 amino acids. CDR3 sequence (DNA): TGCGCCAGCAGCTTGGACACTGAGCAGTTCTTC. Translating gives CASSLDTEQFF.

The rearrangement joins TRBV10-3 to TRBJ2-5; TRBD2 aligns across 10 bases. This CDR3 region has 15 residues. Germline V gives CDR1 ENHRY, CDR2 SYGVKD. With 7 bases clipped from V and 0 bases from J, the junction kept 5 bases outside the gene matches. The CDR3 DNA sequence: TGTGCCATCAAGTCCGGGACTAGCGACCAAGAGACCCAGTACTTC. Translated, it gives CAIKSGTSDQETQYF.

Only a few counts were recorded for this clone. The V call is TRBV6-1, the J call TRBJ1-4; D remains unclear. Trimming removed 8 bases from V and 8 bases from J, with 9 bases in between. The V gene's germline CDR1 is MNHNS and CDR2 SASEGT. This CDR3 is built from 11 residues. This CDR3 is CASRGGEKLFF. CDR3 nucleotides: TGTGCCAGCCGGGGTGGGGAAAAACTGTTTTTT.

The CDR3 coding sequence is TGCGCCAGCAGCCAAGACCGGGAGTACTATGGCTACACCTTC. It encodes CASSQDREYYGYTF. The chain joins TRBV4-1 to TRBJ1-2, with D unclear. Germline V CDR1 and CDR2: MGHRA, YSYEKL. This CDR3 is built from 14 residues. The germline V and J ends were trimmed by 0 bases and 3 bases, with 8 bases remaining between them.